The rows below give T cell receptor beta chains drawn from one sample of a study of Ad26.COV2.S vaccination and SARS-CoV-2 variants. Data came from immunoSEQ multiplex PCR; TCRdb stores just in-frame clones and leaves some out. The data show about 350,000 clones, with about 86% seen just once and about 10% held by the top ten. Sequences were derived from peripheral blood, sampled in a trial of Ad26.COV2.S vaccine versus placebo. Every receptor here comes from a person between 18 and 60 years old who received the Ad26.COV2.S COVID-19 vaccine or a placebo. CDR3s include the opening cysteine and the closing phenylalanine or tryptophan. The order of the fields is D gene, CDR3 length, J gene, V gene, CDR3 protein. D genes are given only for firm matches.

- 13 TRBJ1-2 TRBV5-1 CASSLGGNYGYTF
- 12 TRBJ1-2 TRBV19 CASSIEPWGYTF
TRBD1 14 TRBJ1-1 TRBV18 CASSLGTGQAEAFF
- 15 TRBJ2-4 TRBV6-5 CASSYSKIGKNIQYF
- 14 TRBJ1-2 TRBV28 CASIPPGVNYGYTF
- 15 TRBJ1-4 TRBV19 CASSLESGLGEKLFF
- 16 TRBJ1-2 TRBV2 CAITRDPGAMGYGYTF
- 14 TRBJ1-6 TRBV2 CASSFEGVNSPLHF
TRBD1 14 TRBJ1-6 TRBV6-4 CASSEGQGDSPLHF
- 12 TRBJ2-7 TRBV19 CATSLDSREQYF
- 14 TRBJ1-5 TRBV7-2 CASSLEPHNQPQHF
- 15 TRBJ2-4 TRBV7-9 CASSFGGAAKNIQYF
- 11 TRBJ1-2 TRBV19 CASSIVSGYTF
TRBD1 14 TRBJ1-2 TRBV25-1 CASVDSGGLYGYTF
- 18 TRBJ1-6 TRBV3-1/TRBV3-2 CASRKGDRSNMYNSPLHF
TRBD1 15 TRBJ1-2 TRBV28 CASTSALQGEEGYTF
- 14 TRBJ2-5 TRBV5-6 CASSLGLSGKTQYF
- 18 TRBJ2-1 TRBV4-3 CASSQARTLWTSYNEQFF
TRBD2 16 TRBJ2-3 TRBV6-2/TRBV6-3 CASSYASGTSTDTQYF
TRBD2 17 TRBJ2-7 TRBV2 CASRPGLAGGELYEQYF
- 12 TRBJ2-7 TRBV7-9 CASAQGIHEQYF
TRBD1 13 TRBJ2-5 TRBV11-2 CASSLVGGETQYF
TRBD2 16 TRBJ2-1 TRBV19 CASSMLGLAGGDEQFF
TRBD1 18 TRBJ1-3 TRBV28 CASSPSRQGRASEDTIYF
- 14 TRBJ2-7 TRBV5-1 CASSLEGGIFEQYF
- 14 TRBJ2-5 TRBV6-1 CASTSGGVKETQYF
TRBD1 15 TRBJ1-6 TRBV7-2 CASSLARTGRSPLHF
- 14 TRBJ1-6 TRBV3-1/TRBV3-2 CASSPHRVKSPLHF
TRBD1 15 TRBJ1-4 TRBV9 CASSPRTGVSEKLFF
TRBD1 15 TRBJ2-3 TRBV5-6 CASSPGQVSTDTQYF
- 13 TRBJ2-1 TRBV30 CAWSGSLGNEQFF
- 16 TRBJ2-2 TRBV7-9 CASSSNRVGNTGELFF
- 14 TRBJ1-1 TRBV28 CASSLSGENTEAFF
TRBD1 16 TRBJ2-5 TRBV6-5 CASSYSGQGALKTQYF
- 13 TRBJ2-7 TRBV6-5 CASSPRVSGEQYF
- 14 TRBJ2-2 TRBV4-1 CASSLAENTGELFF
TRBD1 14 TRBJ2-7 TRBV7-2 CASSLGQGRYEQYF
TRBD1 15 TRBJ2-7 TRBV6-6 CASRPGQGRAYEQYF
- 16 TRBJ1-4 TRBV5-1 CASIRDYPATNEKLFF
TRBD2 13 TRBJ2-2 TRBV28 CASRTSATGELFF
- 13 TRBJ2-2 TRBV10-3 CAISESRTGELFF
TRBD1 16 TRBJ2-3 TRBV28 CASSSPLQGVADTQYF
TRBD2 15 TRBJ2-1 TRBV6-6 CASSYSTSGGGEQFF
TRBD2 14 TRBJ2-1 TRBV19 CASRGLASHNEQFF
- 15 TRBJ2-5 TRBV2 CASSEAGRGRETQYF
TRBD1 15 TRBJ2-7 TRBV7-2 CASSLLGQGIYEQYF
- 14 TRBJ2-7 TRBV3-1/TRBV3-2 CASSQGQERYEQYF
- 13 TRBJ2-3 TRBV12-3/TRBV12-4 CASMDSLRDTQYF
- 15 TRBJ2-5 TRBV4-2 CASSQDWGAQETQYF
- 16 TRBJ1-3 TRBV4-1 CASSQAPGDVGNTIYF
- 14 TRBJ2-2 TRBV9 CASSVGQNTGELFF
- 17 TRBJ2-3 TRBV4-3 CASSPKRDLAFADTQYF
- 14 TRBJ1-4 TRBV27 CASGPAGFREKLFF
TRBD2 15 TRBJ2-5 TRBV7-2 CASRPSGGAGETQYF
- 12 TRBJ2-7 TRBV29-1 CSGRGLDYEQYF
TRBD1 14 TRBJ1-3 TRBV18 CASSGDRGGNTIYF
- 14 TRBJ2-3 TRBV19 CASTPRGGEDTQYF
TRBD2 16 TRBJ2-1 TRBV4-1 CASSSGTTRTYNEQFF
TRBD2 15 TRBJ2-1 TRBV6-5 CASSSQSAGGIEQFF